The 14 T cell receptor beta chains presented below share a single source sample, sequenced in a study of regulatory T cells in long-lasting Graves disease. Time point here: persistent/refractory GD, antithyroid drugs over 5 years with positive TRAb. The TCR library was made from RNA that had been extracted from PBMCs in TRIzol. Building the TCR beta libraries relied on iRepertoire HTBI primers, and CDR3 regions underwent Arm-PCR. TCRdb reprocessed the multiplex PCR reads via MiXCR and lists one record per CDR3 protein. The table lists a few hundred thousand distinct CDR3 sequences, more than 20% of them singletons. This sample comprised peripheral blood mononuclear cells (PBMCs), obtained when the disease was refractory, from a patient treated with antithyroid drugs. Receptors originate from a woman aged 40 to 49 with Graves disease.

Ten or more counts support this clonotype. The rearrangement joins TRBV28 to TRBJ2-6; D remains ambiguous. Germline V gene sequence: CDR1 MDHEN, CDR2 SYDVKM. The CDR3 spans 14 residues. The V end was cut by 7 bases, the J end by 0 bases, with 7 bases between. CDR3 region: CASMSPSGANVLTF. CDR3 bases: TGTGCCAGCATGAGCCCCTCTGGGGCCAACGTCCTGACTTTC. Full variable domain (remainder filled in from reference TRBV28 and TRBJ2-6): DVKVTQSSRYLVKRTGEKVFLECVQDMDHENMFWYRQDPGLGLRLIYFSYDVKMKEKGDIPEGYSVSREKKERFSLILESASTNQTSMYLCASMSPSGANVLTFGAGSRLTVL.

CDR3 region: CASSPRSGHTEAFF. In DNA, the CDR3 is TGTGCCAGTAGCCCCCGATCGGGGCACACTGAAGCTTTCTTT. This sequence joins TRBV19 and TRBJ1-1; a weak D match, TRBD1 (5 bases). The V end was cut by 6 bases, the J end by 3 bases, with 14 bases between. CDR1 and CDR2 (germline): LNHDA, SQIVND (reference sequence). The CDR3 totals 14 residues.

The chain joins TRBV5-6 to TRBJ2-7, with TRBD1 matching 8 bases. V gave up 5 bases and J gave up 2 bases; unmatched junction bases: 6. Germline loops: CDR1 SGHDT, CDR2 YYEEEE. The CDR3 spans 14 residues. As DNA, the CDR3 is TGTGCCAGCAGTTCAGGACAGGGACCCTACGAGCAGTACTTC. This encodes CASSSGQGPYEQYF.

This clonotype was seen only once. The chain links TRBV28 to TRBJ2-7; TRBD1 matches 8 bases. The CDR3 runs to 15 residues. Per the germline V gene, CDR1 is MDHEN and CDR2 is SYDVKM. The V and J ends lost 6 bases and 4 bases, in that order; junction bases with no gene match: 11. The CDR3, as DNA: TGTGCCAGCAGCTTCGTGACAGGGGCACTTTACGAGCAGTACTTC. This sequence encodes CASSFVTGALYEQYF.

This clonotype has more than one count but fewer than ten. This chain connects TRBV29-1 to TRBJ1-1, with D possibly matching TRBD1 (6 bases). Deletions cut 4 bases from V and 3 bases from J, with 12 bases between. Germline V gives CDR1 SQVTM, CDR2 ANQGSEA. CDR3 size: 13 residues. The CDR3 DNA is TGCAGCGTTGCGATGGACAGCTACACTGAAGCTTTCTTT. Translation gives CSVAMDSYTEAFF.

CDR3 bases: TGCAGTGCTATCCCGTCAGCGAACACCGGGGAGCTGTTTTTT. Its protein is CSAIPSANTGELFF. The rearrangement uses TRBV20-1 and TRBJ2-2, with D uncertain. Trimming took 4 bases from V and 0 from J, leaving 9 bases between them. The CDR3 contains 14 residues. Germline CDR1 is DFQATT and CDR2 is SNEGSKA (reference sequence).

This clonotype was observed at least ten times. The chain employs TRBV29-1 and TRBJ2-5, with 8 bases fitting TRBD2. Germline V gene sequence: CDR1 SQVTM, CDR2 ANQGSEA. This CDR3 region has 13 residues. Unmatched junction bases numbered 7, after V lost 7 bases and J lost 3 bases. The CDR3 DNA sequence: TGCAGCGCGTCCCCCGGGGGGGAAGAGACCCAGTACTTC. Translating it yields CSASPGGEETQYF.

Ten or more counts support this clonotype. The V call is TRBV6-1, the J call TRBJ2-5; D is unclear. Per the germline V gene, CDR1 is MNHNS and CDR2 is SASEGT. The V end was cut by 4 bases, the J end by 9 bases, with 15 bases between. The CDR3 is 13 residues long. The CDR3 loop is CASSVGSPVAQYF. Written as DNA, the CDR3 is TGTGCCAGCAGTGTCGGCTCCCCGGTGGCCCAGTACTTC.

This clonotype was seen at least ten times. The chain recombines TRBV28 with TRBJ2-7, with D possibly TRBD1 on 6 matching bases. Germline assignment: CDR1 MDHEN and CDR2 SYDVKM. Deletions cut 6 bases from V and 9 bases from J, with 15 bases between. The CDR3 length is 12 residues. This CDR3 is CASSIQGGRQYF. CDR3 nucleotide sequence: TGTGCCAGCAGCATCCAAGGGGGTCGGCAGTACTTC. Filled out from reference TRBV28 and TRBJ2-7, the complete variable domain reads DVKVTQSSRYLVKRTGEKVFLECVQDMDHENMFWYRQDPGLGLRLIYFSYDVKMKEKGDIPEGYSVSREKKERFSLILESASTNQTSMYLCASSIQGGRQYFGPGTRLTVT.

This clonotype was recorded at least ten times. The chain carries TRBV28 and TRBJ1-4; D remains unclear. Per germline, CDR1 MDHEN and CDR2 SYDVKM. CDR3 length equals 14 residues. V gave up 3 bases and J gave up 10 bases, with 15 bases separating them. Here the CDR3 reads CASSLIEERGKLFF. The CDR3 coding sequence is TGTGCCAGCAGTTTGATCGAGGAACGTGGAAAACTGTTTTTT. Variable domain in full (rest from reference TRBV28 and TRBJ1-4): DVKVTQSSRYLVKRTGEKVFLECVQDMDHENMFWYRQDPGLGLRLIYFSYDVKMKEKGDIPEGYSVSREKKERFSLILESASTNQTSMYLCASSLIEERGKLFFGSGTQLSVL.

This clonotype was observed a few times. The gene calls are TRBV9 and TRBJ1-1; TRBD1 agrees at 8 bases. The CDR3 loop spans 19 amino acids. The junction had 19 bases not matched to a gene; V was cut back by 3 bases and J by 3 bases. Per the germline V gene, CDR1 is SGDLS and CDR2 is YYNGEE. For the CDR3, the DNA is TGTGCCAGCAGCGCCTCGAAGGGACAGGCTTTACCGAGCGACACTGAAGCTTTCTTT. It yields the protein CASSASKGQALPSDTEAFF.

This clonotype was seen many times. The chain recombines TRBV2 with TRBJ2-2; TRBD2 matches at 9 bases. The CDR3 sequence is 16 residues long. Looked up from germline, CDR1 is SNHLY and CDR2 is FYNNEI. V gave up 4 bases and J gave up 5 bases; unmatched junction bases: 8. The CDR3 reads CASSASLAGLTGELFF. The CDR3 DNA is TGTGCCAGCAGTGCCTCTCTAGCGGGATTAACCGGGGAGCTGTTTTTT.

This clonotype was detected many times. The genes are TRBV6-1 and TRBJ2-5; D ambiguous. The CDR3 is 11 residues long. The germline V gene has CDR1 MNHNS and CDR2 SASEGT. The germline V and J ends were trimmed by 8 bases and 0 bases, with 4 bases remaining between them. For the CDR3, the DNA is TGTGCCAGCGATTACCAAGAGACCCAGTACTTC. Amino acid sequence: CASDYQETQYF.

This clonotype was recorded many times. The chain links TRBV12-3 or TRBV12-4 to TRBJ2-6; D is uncertain. Trimming stripped 7 bases from V and 4 bases from J, with 11 bases between. The CDR3 runs to 14 residues. CDR3 in amino acids: CASTPSLGANVLTF. CDR3 nucleotide sequence: TGTGCCAGCACCCCGTCGTTAGGGGCCAACGTCCTGACTTTC.